The 14 T cell receptor beta chains below all came from one sample that was sequenced in a study of T-cell reconstitution after alpha-beta-depleted transplantation in children. Molecular barcoding with unique molecular identifiers was used for the TCRbeta library. TCRdb analysed the PCR reads with MiXCR anew, one entry per CDR3 protein. The data hold around 580,000 distinct CDR3 sequences, with roughly 27% observed a single time. Here the sequenced sample was PBMCs, taken before TCRalphabeta/CD19-depleted stem cell transplant. These receptors were taken from a boy younger than two with Wiskott-Aldrich syndrome, due to receive a stem cell transplant.

The rearrangement joins TRBV5-1 to TRBJ1-1; D gene unclear. Germline assignment: CDR1 SGHRS and CDR2 YFSETQ. There are 13 residues in the CDR3. The ends were cut back, 4 bases at V and 1 base at J, with 8 bases in the middle. The CDR3 nucleotides are TGCGCCAGCAGCGGGGTGGGGAACACTGAAGCTTTCTTT. This sequence encodes CASSGVGNTEAFF. Drawing the rest from reference TRBV5-1 and TRBJ1-1, the complete variable domain is KAGVTQTPRYLIKTRGQQVTLSCSPISGHRSVSWYQQTPGQGLQFLFEYFSETQRNKGNFPGRFSGRQFSNSRSEMNVSTLELGDSALYLCASSGVGNTEAFFGQGTRLTVV.

The chain combines TRBV5-1 with TRBJ2-3, with D perhaps assigned TRBD1 or TRBD2 (5 bases each). CDR1 and CDR2 from the germline V gene are SGHRS and YFSETQ. There are 17 residues in the CDR3. V gave up 3 bases and J gave up 2 bases, with 19 bases separating them. The CDR3 bases are TGCGCCAGCAGCTACCCCCGGGACGGTAGAAACACAGATACGCAGTATTTT. This encodes CASSYPRDGRNTDTQYF.

This chain joins TRBV28 and TRBJ2-3; 9 bases are a match to TRBD1. V lost 5 bases to trimming and J lost 2 bases; unmatched junction nucleotides: 8. CDR3 size: 16 residues. Germline lookup yields CDR1 MDHEN and CDR2 SYDVKM. Here the CDR3 DNA reads TGTGCCAGCAGTCGTCCGGGGGACAGGGTCACAGATACGCAGTATTTT. Its translation is CASSRPGDRVTDTQYF. Together with reference TRBV28 and TRBJ2-3, the CDR3 gives the full variable domain: DVKVTQSSRYLVKRTGEKVFLECVQDMDHENMFWYRQDPGLGLRLIYFSYDVKMKEKGDIPEGYSVSREKKERFSLILESASTNQTSMYLCASSRPGDRVTDTQYFGPGTRLTVL.

This clonotype was counted a few times. The J gene is TRBJ1-4, the V gene TRBV5-5, with D unclear. This CDR3 has 14 residues. Germline V gene sequence: CDR1 SGHKS, CDR2 YYEKEE (reference sequence). V was clipped by 0 bases and J by 14 bases, with 17 bases between them. This CDR3 is CASSLGTGYGLLFF. CDR3 in DNA: TGTGCCAGCAGCTTGGGTACCGGCTACGGTCTCCTGTTTTTT.

V and J are TRBV2 and TRBJ2-1, with 7 bases aligning to TRBD1. V dropped 6 bases and J dropped 7; count of bases not matched to a gene: 6. The CDR3 is made up of 13 amino acids. CDR1 is SNHLY, CDR2 FYNNEI, per germline. For the CDR3, the DNA is TGTGCCAGCAGCGTAGCCAGGGGGAATGAGCAGTTCTTC. This encodes CASSVARGNEQFF.

The V call is TRBV10-3, the J call TRBJ2-4; tentative D call: TRBD2 (6 bases). The V gene lost 11 bases and the J gene lost 5 bases, with 22 bases spanning the gap. The CDR3 runs 15 residues. In germline, CDR1 is ENHRY, CDR2 SYGVKD. For the CDR3, the DNA is TGTGCCGTCTCGCCGGGATTAGCGGCCCAAAACATTCAGTACTTC. It translates to CAVSPGLAAQNIQYF.

In this sample, this clonotype turned up a few times. The chain employs TRBV6-2 or TRBV6-3 and TRBJ2-2; 10 nucleotides line up with TRBD2. The CDR3 contains 20 residues. J lost 0 bases, V lost 2 bases, and 12 bases had no gene match. CDR1 is MNHEY and CDR2 is SVGEGT in the germline V gene. CDR3 sequence reads: CASSYPQLAGEVANTGELFF. The DNA of the CDR3 is TGTGCCAGCAGTTACCCCCAGCTAGCGGGAGAAGTAGCGAACACCGGGGAGCTGTTTTTT.

This clonotype came up many times. This rearrangement joins TRBV18 to TRBJ2-7; D gene unclear. V was shortened by 2 bases and J by 0 bases, with 8 bases between the two germline ends. Looked up from germline, CDR1 is KGHSH and CDR2 is LQKENI. This CDR3 comprises 14 residues. The CDR3: CASSPWVDSYEQYF. The CDR3 region has the DNA TGTGCCAGCTCACCATGGGTCGACTCCTACGAGCAGTACTTC. The full variable domain, in which reference TRBV18 and TRBJ2-7 provide the parts outside the CDR3, is NAGVMQNPRHLVRRRGQEARLRCSPMKGHSHVYWYRQLPEEGLKFMVYLQKENIIDESGMPKERFSAEFPKEGPSILRIQQVVRGDSAAYFCASSPWVDSYEQYFGPGTRLTVT.

This clonotype was seen a handful of times. The chain links TRBV7-8 to TRBJ2-7; a possible D gene is TRBD2 (5 bases). CDR3 length: 14 residues. From germline, CDR1 is SGHVS and CDR2 FQNEAQ. V lost 5 bases and J lost 0, with 11 bases in between. The CDR3 region is CASSVTGISYEQYF. As DNA, the CDR3 is TGTGCCAGCAGCGTTACGGGGATCTCCTACGAGCAGTACTTC.

This clonotype was seen a handful of times. This chain uses TRBV5-1 with TRBJ1-4; the D is unclear. There are 14 residues in the CDR3. V lost 7 bases and J lost 5, with 15 bases in between. CDR1 SGHRS and CDR2 YFSETQ come from the germline V gene. The CDR3 loop is CASSKSSLNEKLFF. DNA of the CDR3: TGCGCCAGCTCGAAGTCCTCCCTAAATGAAAAACTGTTTTTT. Full variable domain (outside the CDR3, taken from reference TRBV5-1 and TRBJ1-4): KAGVTQTPRYLIKTRGQQVTLSCSPISGHRSVSWYQQTPGQGLQFLFEYFSETQRNKGNFPGRFSGRQFSNSRSEMNVSTLELGDSALYLCASSKSSLNEKLFFGSGTQLSVL.

This clonotype was picked up a small number of times. This sequence joins TRBV5-1 and TRBJ2-1; 7 positions match TRBD2. Germline loops: CDR1 SGHRS, CDR2 YFSETQ. J was trimmed by 4 bases and V by 3 bases; bases with no gene match: 7. The CDR3 is 15 amino acids. CDR3 coding DNA: TGCGCCAGCAGCTACTCGGGACTATTTTACAATGAGCAGTTCTTC. This encodes CASSYSGLFYNEQFF.

The rearrangement joins TRBV5-1 to TRBJ1-3; TRBD1 matches 8 bases. The V gene's germline CDR1 is SGHRS and CDR2 YFSETQ. V lost 5 bases to trimming and J lost 0 bases; unmatched junction nucleotides: 4. The CDR3 spans 15 residues. CDR3 residues: CASRIGQGSGNTIYF. DNA of the CDR3: TGCGCCAGCAGAATTGGACAGGGCTCTGGAAACACCATATATTTT.

This clonotype showed up many times. This sequence joins TRBV7-8 and TRBJ2-5, with D perhaps TRBD2 (6 bases). Trimming shortened V by 5 bases and J by 3 bases, and 13 bases separated the two germline ends. This CDR3 is built from 14 residues. Per germline, CDR1 SGHVS and CDR2 FQNEAQ. The CDR3 protein is CASSGGSPEETQYF. The CDR3 DNA reads as TGTGCCAGCAGCGGGGGGTCCCCCGAAGAGACCCAGTACTTC. The whole variable domain, remainder taken from reference TRBV7-8 and TRBJ2-5, is GAGVSQSPRYKVAKRGQDVALRCDPISGHVSLFWYQQALGQGPEFLTYFQNEAQLDKSGLPSDRFFAERPEGSVSTLKIQRTQQEDSAVYLCASSGGSPEETQYFGPGTRLLVL.

This clonotype was detected only a few times. Here the CDR3 DNA reads TGCGCCAGCAGCCAAGGCCCGGAAGGGACTAGCTGGCCTGGGGCTACGAAGCAGTACTTC. This gives the protein CASSQGPEGTSWPGATKQYF. This chain joins TRBV4-1 and TRBJ2-7; 9 bases map to TRBD2. The junction had 24 bases not matched to a gene; V was cut back by 1 base and J by 8 bases. CDR1 and CDR2 (germline): MGHRA, YSYEKL. The CDR3 has 20 amino acids.